These T cell receptor beta chains were read from a single sample in a study of graft-versus-host responses after intestinal transplantation. Profiling relied on immunoSEQ multiplex PCR, and the TCRdb table lists in-frame clones only, not all of them. The sample has 25,000 to 35,000 clones; about four fifths are singletons. No antigen has been assigned to these receptors. The sequences come from unstimulated CD8+ T cells sorted from spleen or lymph node cells, collected before intestinal transplant. These receptors originate from a human donor who received an intestinal transplant. Each CDR3 is given with its conserved first and last residue. The D gene is left open where the match is weak. Clone size is stated in some rows and not others, as once, few, many or a class when expanded.

13 | . | TRBJ2-7 | . | TRBV10-3 | TGTGCCATCAGTGACTCTAGCTCCTACGAGCAGTACTTC | CAISDSSSYEQYF
19 | . | TRBJ2-3 | TRBD2 | TRBV9 | TGTGCCAGCAGCGCGAGGAGGGGGACTAGCGGGGTTAACACAGATACGCAGTATTTT | CASSARRGTSGVNTDTQYF
14 | . | TRBJ2-7 | TRBD1 | TRBV29-1 | TGCAGCGTTTTAACCGGGACAGAGTCTTACGAGCAGTACTTC | CSVLTGTESYEQYF
13 | . | TRBJ2-7 | TRBD2 | TRBV7-9 | TGTGCCAGCAGCCCGGGGGGGGCTCACGAGCAGTACTTC | CASSPGGAHEQYF
17 | . | TRBJ2-3 | . | TRBV21-1 | . | CASSKVAGGTTSDTQYF
14 | . | TRBJ2-7 | . | TRBV28 | TGTGCCAGCAGTTTAGGTGGGGGCCCCTACGAGCAGTACTTC | CASSLGGGPYEQYF
11 | . | TRBJ2-1 | . | TRBV28 | TGTGCCAGCCTAGAGAGCAATGAGCAGTTCTTC | CASLESNEQFF
15 | . | TRBJ2-1 | TRBD1 | TRBV27 | TGTGCCAGCAGTCCCGGGACAGGGGGGACCAATGAGCAGTTCTTC | CASSPGTGGTNEQFF
16 | . | TRBJ2-5 | TRBD2 | TRBV5-1 | TGCGCCAGCAGCTTGGAGACTAGCGGGGGTGGAGAGACCCAGTACTTC | CASSLETSGGGETQYF
16 | . | TRBJ2-5 | TRBD1 | TRBV19 | TGTGCCAGTCGAAGGAAGGACAGGGGGTACCAAGAGACCCAGTACTTC | CASRRKDRGYQETQYF
18 | . | TRBJ2-7 | TRBD2 | TRBV15 | TGTGCCACCAGCACCACGGTCGCGGCTAGCGGACTCCCCTACGAGCAGTACTTC | CATSTTVAASGLPYEQYF
14 | . | TRBJ1-2 | . | TRBV19 | TGTGCCAGTAGTATAGATCTACAGGGCTATGGCTACACCTTC | CASSIDLQGYGYTF
17 | . | TRBJ2-7 | . | TRBV11-2 | TGTGCCAGCAGCTTAGATAATCCCGGGGGGCGGGTCTACGAGCAGTACTTC | CASSLDNPGGRVYEQYF
15 | . | TRBJ2-1 | . | TRBV19 | TGTGCCAGTAGTCCGAACCTCGGCTCCTACAATGAGCAGTTCTTC | CASSPNLGSYNEQFF
13 | . | TRBJ2-2 | . | TRBV28 | TGTGCCAGCAGCCTTGGTACGGCCGGGGAGCTGTTTTTT | CASSLGTAGELFF
19 | . | TRBJ1-5 | . | TRBV28 | TGTGCCAGCAGTTTAAGGGACCAGAGGACAGATAATAGCAATCAGCCCCAGCATTTT | CASSLRDQRTDNSNQPQHF
16 | . | TRBJ2-7 | TRBD2 | TRBV14 | TGTGCCAGCAGCCCGGAACCGGGACTAGCGGTATACGAGCAGTACTTC | CASSPEPGLAVYEQYF
15 | few | TRBJ1-5 | . | TRBV27 | TGTGCCAGCAGTTCAGGGTCCCCTAGCAATCAGCCCCAGCATTTT | CASSSGSPSNQPQHF
15 | once | TRBJ2-1 | . | TRBV27 | TGTGCCAGCAGTTCCGGTCTAAGCTCCTACAATGAGCAGTTCTTC | CASSSGLSSYNEQFF
15 | . | TRBJ2-5 | TRBD1 | TRBV7-7 | TGTGCCAGCAGCTTTTCAGGGGGCAGGGGGGAGACCCAGTACTTC | CASSFSGGRGETQYF
13 | . | TRBJ2-1 | TRBD2 | TRBV7-3 | TGTGCCAGCAGCCTAATAGCGGGAGGAGAGGAGTTCTTC | CASSLIAGGEEFF
16 | . | TRBJ1-2 | TRBD1 | TRBV4-2 | TGTGCCAGCAGCCAAGAGTCCGACAGGGGAAAGGATGGCTACACCTTC | CASSQESDRGKDGYTF
14 | few | TRBJ1-1 | TRBD1 | TRBV2 | TGTGCCAGCAGTGGACAGGGGGTGAACACTGAAGCTTTCTTT | CASSGQGVNTEAFF
15 | few | TRBJ1-4 | . | TRBV7-9 | TGTGCCAGCAGCTTAGTTTCCGGGCAGGGTGAAAAACTGTTTTTT | CASSLVSGQGEKLFF
16 | . | TRBJ2-1 | TRBD1 | TRBV14 | TGTGCCAGCAGCCAAAATACGGGGACAGGGGTATATGAGCAGTTCTTC | CASSQNTGTGVYEQFF
15 | . | TRBJ2-3 | . | TRBV6-5 | TGTGCCAGCAATCTAATGCAGGGGAGCACAGATACGCAGTATTTT | CASNLMQGSTDTQYF
17 | . | TRBJ2-3 | . | TRBV15 | TGTGCCACCAGCAGCGAACTTGCGGGCGGTGAGACAGATACGCAGTATTTT | CATSSELAGGETDTQYF
12 | . | TRBJ1-1 | . | TRBV25-1 | TGTGCCAGCAGTGCCGTGAACACTGAAGCTTTCTTT | CASSAVNTEAFF
13 | . | TRBJ2-7 | . | TRBV7-9 | TGTGCCAGCAGCCCAAGGATACAGGACGAGCAGTACTTC | CASSPRIQDEQYF
15 | . | TRBJ2-7 | TRBD1 | TRBV19 | TGTGCCAGTAGGAGCGGGACAGGGGGCTTCAACGAGCAGTACTTC | CASRSGTGGFNEQYF
14 | . | TRBJ2-7 | TRBD2 | TRBV11-2 | TGTGCCAGCAGCTTTGTAGCGGGGGGCTACGAGCAGTACTTC | CASSFVAGGYEQYF